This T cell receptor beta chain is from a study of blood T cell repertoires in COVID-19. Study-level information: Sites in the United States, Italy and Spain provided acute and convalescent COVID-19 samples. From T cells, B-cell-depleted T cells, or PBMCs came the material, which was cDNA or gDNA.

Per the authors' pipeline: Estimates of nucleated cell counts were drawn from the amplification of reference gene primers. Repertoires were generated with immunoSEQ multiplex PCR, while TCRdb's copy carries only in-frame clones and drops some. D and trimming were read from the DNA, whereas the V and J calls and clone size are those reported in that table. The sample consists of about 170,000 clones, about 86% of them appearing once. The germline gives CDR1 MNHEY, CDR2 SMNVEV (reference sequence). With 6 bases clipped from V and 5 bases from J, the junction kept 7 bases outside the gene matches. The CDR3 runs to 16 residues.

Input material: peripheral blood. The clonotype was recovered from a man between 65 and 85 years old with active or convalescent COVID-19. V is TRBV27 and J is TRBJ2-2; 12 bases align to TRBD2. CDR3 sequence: CASSRLAGVETGELFF. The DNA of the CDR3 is TGTGCCAGCAGCCGACTAGCGGGAGTGGAAACCGGGGAGCTGTTTTTT.